Below, 21 T cell receptor beta chains from the same sample are listed, as sequenced in a study of shared clonotypes between healthy human individuals. The repertoire was sequenced with immunoSEQ multiplex PCR; TCRdb's copy has only in-frame clones and lacks some. In the table there are approximately 500,000 clones, around 73% of which are singletons. The sequenced sample consisted of PBMCs. The receptors derive from a woman between 40 and 55 years old in good health. Some clones in this sample may be carry-over from other donors' samples.

V usage is TRBV6-4 and J usage is TRBJ2-1, with D possibly being TRBD1 (6 bases). The V gene's germline CDR1 is MRHNA and CDR2 SNTAGT. This CDR3 is built from 16 residues. The ends were cut back, 2 bases at V and 7 bases at J, with 18 bases in the middle. The CDR3 nucleotides read TGTGCCAGCAGTGACGAGGCAGGGGAAGATTGGAATGAGCAGTTCTTC. Protein product: CASSDEAGEDWNEQFF.

The genes are TRBV15 and TRBJ2-3; 7 bases are shared with TRBD2. The ends lost 0 bases at V and 1 base at J; junction bases unmatched: 10. Looked up from germline, CDR1 is LNHNV and CDR2 is YYDKDF (reference sequence). CDR3 length equals 18 residues. CDR3 nucleotides: TGTGCCACCAGCAGAGATCGAGGCCTCCGGGGGGGCACAGATACGCAGTATTTT. Translated, it gives CATSRDRGLRGGTDTQYF.

This clone was found many times. Other DNA sequences in the same sample also yield this CDR3. This chain uses TRBV2 with TRBJ1-2, with no clear D. V lost 6 bases to trimming and J lost 5 bases, with 16 bases between them. Germline assignment: CDR1 SNHLY and CDR2 FYNNEI. The CDR3 is 14 residues long. This chain's CDR3 is CASSASGEGYGYTF. The CDR3 DNA reads TGTGCCAGCAGCGCAAGCGGGGAAGGTTATGGCTACACCTTC.

The DNA for the CDR3 is TGTGCCAGCCGGACCATGCCGGGCGGGGGCTACCAAGAGACCCAGTACTTC. It specifies CASRTMPGGGYQETQYF. This chain links TRBV7-9 with TRBJ2-5; TRBD2 might be the D (7 bases). V dropped 8 bases and J dropped 0 bases, with 22 bases sitting between them. The CDR3 covers 17 residues. CDR1 SEHNR and CDR2 FQNEAQ come from the germline V gene (reference sequence).

This clone has just one count. The chain combines TRBV19 with TRBJ2-1, with TRBD1 matching 7 bases. V dropped 4 bases and J dropped 1; count of bases not matched to a gene: 13. Per germline, CDR1 LNHDA and CDR2 SQIVND (reference sequence). This CDR3 has 18 amino acids. This CDR3 reads CASSRTRGGSTSYNEQFF. In nucleotides, the CDR3 is TGTGCCAGTAGTAGGACCCGAGGGGGCAGCACTTCCTACAATGAGCAGTTCTTC.

The J gene is TRBJ1-5, the V gene TRBV28, with D uncertain. V was pared by 3 bases and J by 6 bases, with 6 bases between. CDR1 is MDHEN and CDR2 is SYDVKM in the germline V gene. The CDR3 is made up of 12 amino acids. CDR3 sequence: CASSLPFQPQHF. The CDR3 nucleotides read TGTGCCAGCAGTTTGCCTTTTCAGCCCCAGCATTTT.

The chain has TRBV7-2 and TRBJ2-7, with 12 bases identical to TRBD2. Germline CDR1 SGHTA, CDR2 FQGNSA. CDR3 length: 15 amino acids. V shed 4 bases, J shed 3 bases, and the junction held 4 bases outside the gene matches. In DNA form, the CDR3 reads TGTGCCAGCAGCTCCCGGACTAGCGGGATCTACGAGCAGTACTTC. This translates into CASSSRTSGIYEQYF.

Details on this clone: Its ends do not fully match the called genes, so a read error is possible. J is TRBJ1-2 and V is TRBV6-6, with D hard to call. CDR1 is MNHNY and CDR2 is SVGAGI in the germline V gene (reference sequence). The CDR3 is made up of 13 amino acids. The DNA for the CDR3 is TGTGCCATCAGTGAGTCTGACAAATCTGGCTACACCTTC. Encoded protein: CAISESDKSGYTF.

J is TRBJ2-1 and V is TRBV27; D is unresolved. The V end was cut by 5 bases, the J end by 6 bases, with 11 bases between. The CDR3 has 13 residues. Per the germline V gene, CDR1 is MNHEY and CDR2 is SMNVEV (reference sequence). CDR3 residues: CASSPLQTNEQFF. The CDR3, as DNA: TGTGCCAGCAGTCCCCTACAAACCAATGAGCAGTTCTTC.

The chain joins TRBV15 to TRBJ1-2; TRBD1 might be the D (5 bases). V was trimmed by 0 bases and J by 4 bases, leaving 12 bases between them. CDR1 and CDR2 (germline): LNHNV, YYDKDF (reference sequence). The CDR3 is 15 amino acids. CDR3 DNA: TGTGCCACCAGCAGAGACAACGACGGGGGCTATGGCTACACCTTC. Residues: CATSRDNDGGYGYTF.

The J gene is TRBJ1-1, the V gene TRBV7-3, with D perhaps TRBD1 (6 bases). The CDR3 is 14 residues long. The germline V gene encodes CDR1 SGHTA and CDR2 FQGTGA. Trimming removed 3 bases from V and 4 bases from J, with 12 bases in between. The CDR3 reads CASSLSGQPTEAFF. CDR3 DNA: TGTGCCAGCAGCTTGAGCGGACAGCCCACTGAAGCTTTCTTT.

This sequence joins TRBV7-6 and TRBJ1-4; 9 bases are shared with TRBD1. Trimming removed 2 bases from V and 6 bases from J; junction bases left unmatched: 1. The CDR3 totals 14 residues. Germline V gene lookup returns CDR1 SGHVS and CDR2 FNYEAQ. DNA of the CDR3: TGTGCCAGCAGCTTACGGGACAGGGATGAAAAACTGTTTTTT. Amino acids: CASSLRDRDEKLFF. Using reference TRBV7-6 and TRBJ1-4 for the parts outside the CDR3, the full variable domain is GAGVSQSPRYKVTKRGQDVALRCDPISGHVSLYWYRQALGQGPEFLTYFNYEAQQDKSGLPNDRFSAERPEGSISTLTIQRTEQRDSAMYRCASSLRDRDEKLFFGSGTQLSVL.

This clone has a handful of counts. The chain carries TRBV10-3 and TRBJ1-4; the D gene is possibly TRBD1 (5 bases). Per the germline V gene, CDR1 is ENHRY and CDR2 is SYGVKD. Trimming pared 6 bases from V and 5 bases from J, leaving 13 bases between. This CDR3 spans 14 amino acids. The CDR3 reads CAISGTTGNEKLFF. CDR3 DNA sequence: TGTGCCATCAGCGGGACGACGGGAAATGAAAAACTGTTTTTT.

This clone has only one observation. The rearrangement links TRBV5-1 to TRBJ2-2, with D perhaps matching TRBD1 (6 bases). CDR1 and CDR2 (germline): SGHRS, YFSETQ. V dropped 1 base and J dropped 5 bases, with 12 bases sitting between them. This CDR3 contains 15 residues. The CDR3 DNA reads as TGCGCCAGCAGCTTGAGTGGGGGCCTTACCGGGGAGCTGTTTTTT. It codes for CASSLSGGLTGELFF.

The rearrangement uses TRBV11-2 and TRBJ2-1; 9 bases match TRBD2. This CDR3 is 15 amino acids long. Trimming took 5 bases from V and 8 from J; bases not matched to a gene: 10. Germline V CDR1 and CDR2: SGHAT, FQNNGV. The CDR3 DNA follows: TGTGCCAGCAGCCTAGCCGGGACTAGCTTAGATGAGCAGTTCTTC. It is translated as CASSLAGTSLDEQFF.

The chain joins TRBV4-1 to TRBJ1-2, with a tentative D call TRBD1 (6 bases). The CDR3 consists of 15 residues. Trimming took 0 bases from V and 4 from J, leaving 12 bases between them. The germline V gene encodes CDR1 MGHRA and CDR2 YSYEKL. The CDR3, as DNA: TGCGCCAGCAGCCAAGAAAGGGGACACCCCTATGGCTACACCTTC. It yields the protein CASSQERGHPYGYTF.

This chain links TRBV7-9 with TRBJ1-5, with 8 nucleotides matching TRBD1. The V gene's germline CDR1 is SEHNR and CDR2 FQNEAQ (reference sequence). V dropped 6 bases and J dropped 2; count of bases not matched to a gene: 6. The CDR3 loop spans 15 amino acids. For the CDR3, the DNA is TGTGCCAGCAGTCCAGGGGGCAATGGCAATCAGCCCCAGCATTTT. Amino acid sequence: CASSPGGNGNQPQHF.

This clone was detected only a few times. The chain couples TRBV29-1 to TRBJ2-5; 9 nucleotides match TRBD2. The junction had 8 bases not matched to a gene; V was cut back by 3 bases and J by 3 bases. The germline gives CDR1 SQVTM, CDR2 ANQGSEA. CDR3 length equals 15 residues. In DNA form, the CDR3 reads TGCAGCGTTGACGTAGCGGGGGTAACAGAAGAGACCCAGTACTTC. Residues: CSVDVAGVTEETQYF.

This chain joins TRBV4-2 and TRBJ2-5; 11 bases match TRBD2. The CDR3 runs to 16 residues. The ends lost 0 bases at V and 3 bases at J; junction bases unmatched: 3. The V gene's germline CDR1 is LGHNA and CDR2 YNFKEQ. CDR3 loop: CASSQDGGLAEETQYF. In nucleotides, the CDR3 is TGTGCCAGCAGCCAAGATGGGGGACTAGCGGAAGAGACCCAGTACTTC.

The chain employs TRBV7-9 and TRBJ2-3; TRBD1 is a possible D gene (7 bases). The CDR3 consists of 14 residues. V was clipped by 7 bases and J by 4 bases, with 15 bases between them. Germline CDR1 reads SEHNR; CDR2 reads FQNEAQ (reference sequence). The CDR3 region is CASNRQGGADTQYF. The CDR3 coding sequence is TGTGCCAGCAACCGACAGGGAGGAGCAGATACGCAGTATTTT. Using reference TRBV7-9 and TRBJ2-3 for the parts outside the CDR3, the full variable domain is DTGVSQNPRHKITKRGQNVTFRCDPISEHNRLYWYRQTLGQGPEFLTYFQNEAQLEKSRLLSDRFSAERPKGSFSTLEIQRTEQGDSAMYLCASNRQGGADTQYFGPGTRLTVL.

V gene TRBV5-1 combines with J gene TRBJ2-1, with 9 bases fitting TRBD2. From germline, CDR1 is SGHRS and CDR2 YFSETQ. There are 15 residues in the CDR3. Trimming cost V 0 bases and J 5 bases; bases outside gene matches: 3. This chain's CDR3 is CASSLATSGNNEQFF. DNA for the CDR3: TGCGCCAGCAGCTTGGCGACTAGCGGAAACAATGAGCAGTTCTTC.